This TCR beta chain was observed in a study of cytomegalovirus exposure and HLA in healthy donors. CDR1 is WNHNN, CDR2 SYGVQD, per germline (reference sequence). V lost 7 bases to trimming and J lost 8 bases; unmatched junction nucleotides: 8. The CDR3 extends over 14 amino acids. The PCR used 60 Vbeta and 13 Jbeta primers. Repertoires were generated with immunoSEQ multiplex PCR, while TCRdb's copy carries only in-frame clones and drops some. The repertoire holds about 130,000 clones, with approximately 85% as singletons. This clone has just one count. When sampled, the donors appeared nominally healthy, though they likely had unrecorded immune exposures.

The chain has TRBV10-1 and TRBJ1-4; 9 bases match TRBD1. Source material: PBMCs. The clonotype was recovered from a woman aged 25 to 39 in good health and CMV-seropositive. The CDR3 DNA sequence: TGCGCCAGCAAAATTACAGGGGGCGCGGAAAAACTGTTTTTT. Translation gives CASKITGGAEKLFF.